This T cell receptor beta chain was obtained from a study of T cell responses to AZD1222 COVID-19 vaccine. V trimming: 6 bases; J trimming: 0 bases; junction bases outside the gene matches: 7. The CDR3 loop spans 17 amino acids. In germline, CDR1 is KGHSH, CDR2 LQKENI. General study results and limits: Possibly, clonal diversity was underestimated; donors were largely white British and included more females. CD4 TCRs covered the whole spike, strongest at regions 160-218 and 743-854. A rise in Spike-specific TCR breadth and depth followed two AZD1222 doses. Only 5 to 7 AZD1222 recipients were seropositive at baseline.

Note on this clone: The antigen is unknown.

Data came from immunoSEQ multiplex PCR; TCRdb stores just in-frame clones and leaves some out. The data contain some 120,000 clones, approximately 85% of them singletons. The sample consisted of peripheral blood, taken on day 0 of MenACWY control vaccination. This chain links TRBV18 with TRBJ2-6; 8 nucleotides match TRBD1. The sequence came from an adult in good health. The CDR3 nucleotides read TGTGCCAGCTCCTCCCGGGACAGGAACTCTGGGGCCAACGTCCTGACTTTC. Translation gives CASSSRDRNSGANVLTF.